This TCR beta chain was identified in a study of cytotoxic CD8 clonotypes in ibrutinib-treated CLL. Study-wide background: Overall, about 25 responses were partial and 2 complete; following median roughly 70 months, around 15 patients stayed remitted and 12 progressed. Samples yielded averages of 255,043 productive templates and 94,000 or so productive rearrangements. Overall study results and limits: Upon ibrutinib response clonality rose, and upon progression it fell back toward baseline.

Profiling relied on immunoSEQ multiplex PCR, and the TCRdb table lists in-frame clones only, not all of them. This repertoire shows about 300,000 clones, roughly 76% found once; its top ten account for about 5.8%. The CDR3 runs to 14 residues. The germline V gene has CDR1 KGHSH and CDR2 LQKENI. V was clipped by 0 bases and J by 3 bases, with 9 bases between them. This clone was observed once. No antigen is known for it. This material consisted of PBMCs, taken at disease progression, from a patient treated with ibrutinib. The TCR comes from a human donor with chronic lymphocytic leukemia. The V call is TRBV18, the J call TRBJ2-7; D is undetermined. The CDR3 loop is CASSPPDAYYEQYF. The CDR3 nucleotides read TGTGCCAGCTCACCACCAGACGCCTACTACGAGCAGTACTTC. Complete variable domain (other parts from reference TRBV18 and TRBJ2-7): NAGVMQNPRHLVRRRGQEARLRCSPMKGHSHVYWYRQLPEEGLKFMVYLQKENIIDESGMPKERFSAEFPKEGPSILRIQQVVRGDSAAYFCASSPPDAYYEQYFGPGTRLTVT.